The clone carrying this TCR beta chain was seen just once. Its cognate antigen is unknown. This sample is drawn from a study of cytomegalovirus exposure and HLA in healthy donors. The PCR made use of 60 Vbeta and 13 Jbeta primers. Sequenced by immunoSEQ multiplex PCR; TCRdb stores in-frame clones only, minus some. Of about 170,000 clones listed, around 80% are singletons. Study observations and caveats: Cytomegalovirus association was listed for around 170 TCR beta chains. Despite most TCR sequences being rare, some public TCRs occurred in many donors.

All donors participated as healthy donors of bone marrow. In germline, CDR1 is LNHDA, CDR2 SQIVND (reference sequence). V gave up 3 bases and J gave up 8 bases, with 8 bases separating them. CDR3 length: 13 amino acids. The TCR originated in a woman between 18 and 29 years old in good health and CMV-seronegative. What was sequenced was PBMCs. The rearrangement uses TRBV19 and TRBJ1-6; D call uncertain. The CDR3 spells CASSIERDSPLHF. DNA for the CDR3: TGTGCCAGTAGTATCGAGAGGGATTCACCCCTCCACTTT.